These 3 T cell receptor beta chains were all obtained from the same sample, sequenced in a study of control samples from healthy donors and cancer patients. TCRdb's copy holds only in-frame clones and misses some; the assay was immunoSEQ multiplex PCR. The data contain roughly 200,000 clones, around 94% of them singletons. Input material: blood. Every receptor here comes from a man aged 50 to 60 in good health.

This chain links TRBV4-3 with TRBJ2-5, with TRBD2 matching 7 bases. V dropped 8 bases and J dropped 3; count of bases not matched to a gene: 9. The CDR3 sequence is 14 residues long. Looked up from germline, CDR1 is LGHNA and CDR2 is YSLEER. DNA for the CDR3: TGCGCCAGCCCGGGGGGTGGTAGGGAAGAGACCCAGTACTTC. It specifies CASPGGGREETQYF.

The chain couples TRBV9 to TRBJ2-1; D may match TRBD1 or TRBD2 (7 bases each). The CDR3 has 15 residues. V was pared by 1 base and J by 2 bases, with 10 bases between. In germline, CDR1 is SGDLS, CDR2 YYNGEE. CDR3 DNA: TGTGCCAGCAGCGTACCAGGGGGGGCCTACAATGAGCAGTTCTTC. Translating it yields CASSVPGGAYNEQFF.

V is TRBV28 and J is TRBJ2-1, with 16 bases lining up with TRBD2. There are 15 residues in the CDR3. J gave up 9 bases and V 5 bases, and 4 bases lay outside the gene matches. Germline-derived CDR1 and CDR2 are MDHEN and SYDVKM. CDR3 nucleotides: TGTGCCAGCAGTCCGGGACTAGCGGGGGGGCGTGAGCAGTTCTTC. Protein: CASSPGLAGGREQFF.